This T cell receptor (beta chain) was identified during a study of blood T cells in healthy people across ages. A second PCR, run for about 7 to 11 cycles, used a sample-barcoded 5' primer plus a J-beta primer mix. Each CDR3 protein is one row after TCRdb ran MiXCR on the 5' RACE reads. The sample consists of just under 550,000 distinct CDR3 sequences, around 24% of them appearing once. These data also formed part of another study, on T cells of mothers and their children.

The specimen was blood. This TCR was sampled from a boy younger than 18 in good health.

CDR3 residues: CASSLYAGGQQETQYF. The DNA for the CDR3 is TGTGCCAGCAGTTTGTATGCGGGAGGGCAACAAGAGACCCAGTACTTC. The chain links TRBV28 to TRBJ2-5; 9 nucleotides align to TRBD2. Germline CDR1 reads MDHEN; CDR2 reads SYDVKM. The CDR3 extends over 16 amino acids. Unmatched junction bases numbered 7, after V lost 3 bases and J lost 2 bases.